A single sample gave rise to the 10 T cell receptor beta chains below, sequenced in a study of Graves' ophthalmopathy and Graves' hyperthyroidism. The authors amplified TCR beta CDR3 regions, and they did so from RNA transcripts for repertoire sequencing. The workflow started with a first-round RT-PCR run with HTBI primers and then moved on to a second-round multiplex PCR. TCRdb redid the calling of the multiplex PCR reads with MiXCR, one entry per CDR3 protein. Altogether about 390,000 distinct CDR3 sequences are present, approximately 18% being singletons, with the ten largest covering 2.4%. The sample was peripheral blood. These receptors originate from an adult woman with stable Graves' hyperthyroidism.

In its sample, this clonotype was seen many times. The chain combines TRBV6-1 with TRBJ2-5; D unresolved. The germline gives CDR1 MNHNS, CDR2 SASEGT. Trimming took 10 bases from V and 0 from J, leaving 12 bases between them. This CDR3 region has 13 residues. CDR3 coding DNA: TGTGCCACCAAGGACGGCTACCAAGAGACCCAGTACTTC. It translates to CATKDGYQETQYF.

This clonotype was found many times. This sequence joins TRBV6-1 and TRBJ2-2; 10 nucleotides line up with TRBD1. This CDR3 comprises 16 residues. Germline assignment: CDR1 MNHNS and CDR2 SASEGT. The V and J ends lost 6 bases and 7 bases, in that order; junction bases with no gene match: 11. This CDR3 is CASSPPRDRGSGELFF. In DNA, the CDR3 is TGTGCCAGCAGCCCCCCGCGGGACAGGGGTAGCGGGGAGCTGTTTTTT.

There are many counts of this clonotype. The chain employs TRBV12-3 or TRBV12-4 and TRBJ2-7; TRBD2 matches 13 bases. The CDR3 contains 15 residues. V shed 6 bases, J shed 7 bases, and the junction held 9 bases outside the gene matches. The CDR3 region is CASRLTSGRSREQYF. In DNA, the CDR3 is TGTGCCAGCAGACTGACTAGCGGGAGGAGTCGGGAGCAGTACTTC.

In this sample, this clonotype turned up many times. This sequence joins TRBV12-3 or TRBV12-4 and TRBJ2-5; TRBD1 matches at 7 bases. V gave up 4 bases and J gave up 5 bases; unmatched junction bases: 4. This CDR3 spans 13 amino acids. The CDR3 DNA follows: TGTGCCAGCAGTTCGACAGGGTTGGAGACCCAGTACTTC. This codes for CASSSTGLETQYF.

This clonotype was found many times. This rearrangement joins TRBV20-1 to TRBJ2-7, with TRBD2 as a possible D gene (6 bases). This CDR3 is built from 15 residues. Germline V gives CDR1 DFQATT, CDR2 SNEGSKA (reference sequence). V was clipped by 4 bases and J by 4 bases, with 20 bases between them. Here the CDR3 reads CSANKIALTRYEQYF. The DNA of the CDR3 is TGCAGTGCTAACAAGATAGCCCTGACTAGGTACGAGCAGTACTTC.

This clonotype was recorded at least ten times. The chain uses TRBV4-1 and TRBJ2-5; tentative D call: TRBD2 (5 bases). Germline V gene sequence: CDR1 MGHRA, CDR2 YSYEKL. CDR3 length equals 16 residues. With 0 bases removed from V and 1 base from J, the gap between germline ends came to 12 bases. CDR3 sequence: CASSQDASGAQETQYF. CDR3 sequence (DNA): TGCGCCAGCAGCCAAGATGCCAGCGGAGCCCAAGAGACCCAGTACTTC.

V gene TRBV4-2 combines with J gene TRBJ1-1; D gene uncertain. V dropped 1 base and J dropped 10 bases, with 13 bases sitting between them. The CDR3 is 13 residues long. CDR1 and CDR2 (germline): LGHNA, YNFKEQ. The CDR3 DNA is TGTGCCAGCAGCCAAGGCGAATTTGTTGGAGCTTTCTTT. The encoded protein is CASSQGEFVGAFF.

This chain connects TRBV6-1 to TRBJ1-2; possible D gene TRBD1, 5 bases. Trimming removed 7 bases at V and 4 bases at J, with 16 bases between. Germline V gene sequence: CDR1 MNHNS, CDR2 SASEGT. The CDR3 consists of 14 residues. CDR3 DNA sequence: TGTGCCAGCACCTATGGGGGTAGTTCCTATGGCTACACCTTC. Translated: CASTYGGSSYGYTF.

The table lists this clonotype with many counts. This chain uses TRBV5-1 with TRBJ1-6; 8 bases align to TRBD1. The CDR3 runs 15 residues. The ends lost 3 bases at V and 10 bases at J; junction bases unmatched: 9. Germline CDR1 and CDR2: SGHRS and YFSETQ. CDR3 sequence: CASSSGTGDWSPLHF. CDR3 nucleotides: TGCGCCAGCAGCTCCGGGACAGGAGATTGGTCACCCCTCCACTTT.

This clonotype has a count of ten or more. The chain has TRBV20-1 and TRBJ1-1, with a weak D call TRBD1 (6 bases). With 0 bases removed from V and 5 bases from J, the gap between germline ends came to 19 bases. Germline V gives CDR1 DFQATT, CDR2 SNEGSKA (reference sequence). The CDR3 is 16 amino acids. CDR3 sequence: CSARDPRKGGKTEAFF. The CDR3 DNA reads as TGCAGTGCTAGAGATCCTCGGAAGGGGGGGAAGACTGAAGCTTTCTTT.